The entry below describes one T cell receptor (beta chain). Its cognate antigen has yet to be identified. Base qualities are not at hand, and no much larger clone is one base apart. The data derive from a study of T cell responses to AZD1222 COVID-19 vaccine (dated by TCRdb to about 2021). Describing the broader study: AZD1222 recipients whose second dose came at about 4 weeks and those whose second dose came at about 12 weeks were combined into one group, since spike-specific TCR depth and breadth did not differ between the two schedules. Trial participants were enrolled by age into subgroups of 18-55, 56-69 and 70-plus years, and roughly 150, 30 and 60 TCR-sequenced participants, respectively, were included in these subgroups. A total of 230 to 250 trial participants underwent TCR sequencing, of whom about 200 received two doses of AZD1222 and 26 received two doses of the MenACWY control vaccine. Points the paper makes about the study in general: Spike-specific TCR breadth and depth rose significantly after two AZD1222 doses compared with day 0 and with MenACWY recipients. Participants were mostly white British and included more females than males, and it was suggested by the authors that clonal diversity may have been underestimated. Because no day 14 peak-response samples were available, repertoires were characterized only after the peak T cell response. CD4 TCRs associated with the vaccine covered the entire spike protein, and the dominant responses were in regions 160-218 and 743-854. The 56-69-year group was small, and its depth increase did not reach significance, likely because of low power. Conclusions about previously exposed vaccinees are limited, since just 5 or 6 AZD1222 recipients were seropositive for SARS-CoV-2 at baseline. Epitopes outside the regions mutated in the B.1.351 and B.1.1.7 variants were reportedly recognized by nearly half of the unique spike-specific TCRs.

From its cysteine to its phenylalanine, the CDR3 spans 14 amino acids. CDR3 DNA only is kept here, 42 bases in frame from base 1. The germline ends are 4 bases apart after V is trimmed by 0 bases and J by 2 bases. CDR1 and CDR2, looked up from the germline V gene, are SGHNT and YENEEA. The CDR3 regions of human TCRbeta chains were subjected to immunosequencing. The original pipeline was this. TCRs in the repertoires were matched against a reference library of SARS-CoV-2-specific TCRs that had been generated with the MIRA antigen-specificity platform. Breadth meant the fraction of unique TCRs that were SARS-CoV-2-associated, whereas depth meant the fraction of total T cells that were SARS-CoV-2-associated. Each spike-specific TCR was assigned to its reactive spike region and to a CD4 or CD8 class using the MIRA data. Log10-transformed breadth and depth values were compared by one-way ANOVA with Sidak's multiple comparisons tests. The table comes from immuneACCESS by way of TCRdb, which keeps in-frame sequences with V and J called. Part of the clones is missing from these tables; in studies checked, under half for an unresolved V gene and the rest for unknown reasons. V and J calls and clone size follow that table, whereas D and trimming were derived from the DNA. The sample has about 160,000 clones on record, about nine tenths of them singletons. The ten most abundant clones make up more than 5% of the sample.

The sample's time point label is to be understood as: baseline before first vaccination. Samples from vaccinated people were obtained from the UK trials COV001 and COV002, which included a single-blind randomized controlled phase 2/3 trial of AZD1222 (ChAdOx1 nCoV-19) in healthy adults. For TCRbeta chain sequencing, PBMC samples were collected from trial participants at day 0 and at day 28 after the second dose. This clonotype was sampled from an adult in good health. The source material was peripheral blood, sampled on day 0 of AZD1222 vaccination. The V and J genes are TRBV11-3 and TRBJ2-2; the D gene assignment is ambiguous. This receptor has the CDR3 CASSLDLNTGELFF. Here is the DNA: TGTGCCAGCAGCTTAGATCTAAACACCGGGGAGCTGTTTTTT.